A selection of T cell receptor beta chains follows, all from one sample in a study of regulatory T cells in long-lasting Graves disease. TCRdb independently ran MiXCR on the multiplex PCR reads; one entry per CDR3 protein. The top ten hold roughly a tenth of the sample, which has 530,000 or so distinct CDR3 sequences, less than 15% seen once. This sample was also put to use in a study of T cells in Graves' hyperthyroidism and ophthalmopathy.

Sequences were derived from peripheral blood mononuclear cells (PBMCs), sampled at new diagnosis, from a patient treated with antithyroid drugs. The receptors were sampled from a man in his thirties or forties with Graves disease. Both conserved end residues are part of each CDR3. D genes are given only for firm matches. Clone size is shown for a subset of rows, as once, few, many or a class of expanded clone.

CDR3nt: TGTGCCAGCAGTTACTCGGGATCCTACGAGCAGTACTTC
CDR3aa: CASSYSGSYEQYF
d_gene: NA
j_gene: TRBJ2-7
abundance: few
v_gene: TRBV6-5

CDR3nt: TGTGCCAGCAGTTACCCAGGGGCGGACGGCTACACCTTC
CDR3aa: CASSYPGADGYTF
d_gene: NA
j_gene: TRBJ1-2
abundance: NA
v_gene: TRBV6-5

CDR3nt: TGCAGTGCTAGAGATGGGTATGAAAAACTGTTTTTT
CDR3aa: CSARDGYEKLFF
d_gene: NA
j_gene: TRBJ1-4
abundance: few
v_gene: TRBV20-1

CDR3nt: TGTGCCTGGAGAGACAGGGCTTCGACTGAAGCTTTCTTT
CDR3aa: CAWRDRASTEAFF
d_gene: TRBD1
j_gene: TRBJ1-1
abundance: NA
v_gene: TRBV30

CDR3nt: TGCAGTGCGAAGGGGGAACTAGCGACGGAGACCCAGTACTTC
CDR3aa: CSAKGELATETQYF
d_gene: NA
j_gene: TRBJ2-5
abundance: many
v_gene: TRBV20-1

CDR3nt: TGTGCCAGCAACTCTCAGGGCGCGGGGAATTCACCCCTCCACTTT
CDR3aa: CASNSQGAGNSPLHF
d_gene: NA
j_gene: TRBJ1-6
abundance: many
v_gene: TRBV27

CDR3nt: TGTGCCAGCAGCCCTCTAGCGGGAGGGCCGGAGTACAATGAGCAGTTCTTC
CDR3aa: CASSPLAGGPEYNEQFF
d_gene: TRBD2
j_gene: TRBJ2-1
abundance: NA
v_gene: TRBV7-2

CDR3nt: TGTGCCAGCAGTGAGGGAACCCGGTTAGGCTACACCTTC
CDR3aa: CASSEGTRLGYTF
d_gene: NA
j_gene: TRBJ1-2
abundance: many
v_gene: TRBV2

CDR3nt: TGTGCCAGCCGACAGGGGGAGAACACTGAAGCTTTCTTT
CDR3aa: CASRQGENTEAFF
d_gene: TRBD1
j_gene: TRBJ1-1
abundance: many
v_gene: TRBV18

CDR3nt: TGTGCCAGCAGCCAAGATAGCGGGAGGGCCTACAATGAGCAGTTCTTC
CDR3aa: CASSQDSGRAYNEQFF
d_gene: TRBD2
j_gene: TRBJ2-1
abundance: few
v_gene: TRBV4-2

CDR3nt: TGTGCCAGCAGCCAAGAAAGGACAGATACGCAGTATTTT
CDR3aa: CASSQERTDTQYF
d_gene: NA
j_gene: TRBJ2-3
abundance: NA
v_gene: TRBV3-1

CDR3nt: TGTGCCAGCAGCGGGGTATCATACGGGGAGCTGGTTTTT
CDR3aa: CASSGVSYGELVF
d_gene: NA
j_gene: TRBJ2-2
abundance: NA
v_gene: TRBV2

CDR3nt: TGTGCCAGCAGTTTTGAAGCGGGAGACAATGAGCAGTTCTTC
CDR3aa: CASSFEAGDNEQFF
d_gene: TRBD2
j_gene: TRBJ2-1
abundance: many
v_gene: TRBV28

CDR3nt: TGCAGTGCCGCTAGCGGGAGAACAGATACGCAGTATTTT
CDR3aa: CSAASGRTDTQYF
d_gene: TRBD2
j_gene: TRBJ2-3
abundance: NA
v_gene: TRBV20-1

CDR3nt: TGCAGCGTCACCGGACGGCGACGGGAGGCTTTCTTT
CDR3aa: CSVTGRRREAFF
d_gene: NA
j_gene: TRBJ1-1
abundance: many
v_gene: TRBV29-1

CDR3nt: TGTGCCACCAGCAGAGATAGGACCGAATACGAGCAGTACTTC
CDR3aa: CATSRDRTEYEQYF
d_gene: NA
j_gene: TRBJ2-7
abundance: many
v_gene: TRBV15

CDR3nt: TGTGCCAGCAGCCAAGTACAGGACTTCTACTACAATGAGCAGTTCTTC
CDR3aa: CASSQVQDFYYNEQFF
d_gene: NA
j_gene: TRBJ2-1
abundance: many
v_gene: TRBV3-1

CDR3nt: TGCAGTGCTAGAGCGGCGCGGGTCACAGATACGCAGTATTTT
CDR3aa: CSARAARVTDTQYF
d_gene: NA
j_gene: TRBJ2-3
abundance: few
v_gene: TRBV20-1

CDR3nt: TGTGCCAGCAGCCCCCCGGGTAGGGATGAGCAGTTCTTC
CDR3aa: CASSPPGRDEQFF
d_gene: NA
j_gene: TRBJ2-1
abundance: many
v_gene: TRBV7-9

CDR3nt: TGCGCCAGCAGCTCCGTACCGGGGACAGGGTCCTCTGAAGCTTTCTTT
CDR3aa: CASSSVPGTGSSEAFF
d_gene: TRBD1
j_gene: TRBJ1-1
abundance: many
v_gene: TRBV5-1

CDR3nt: TGTGCCAGTAGTGGCTACAGGGTTGGGGATTTGGAGACCCAGTACTTC
CDR3aa: CASSGYRVGDLETQYF
d_gene: NA
j_gene: TRBJ2-5
abundance: many
v_gene: TRBV19

CDR3nt: TGTGCCAGCAGAGGGGGGAGGGACGTTCAAGAGACCCAGTACTTC
CDR3aa: CASRGGRDVQETQYF
d_gene: NA
j_gene: TRBJ2-5
abundance: NA
v_gene: TRBV12-3/TRBV12-4

CDR3nt: TGTGCCAGCTTTGGGGGTGGCGGCTGGCTTACCTACGAGCAGTACTTC
CDR3aa: CASFGGGGWLTYEQYF
d_gene: NA
j_gene: TRBJ2-7
abundance: few
v_gene: TRBV2

CDR3nt: TGTGCCAGCAGCGTAGGGGGGAGGGCCTCGGATGAGCAGTTCTTC
CDR3aa: CASSVGGRASDEQFF
d_gene: TRBD2
j_gene: TRBJ2-1
abundance: few
v_gene: TRBV9

CDR3nt: TGTGCCAGTAGGCGACAGGGACCGACGGTAACTGAAGCTTTCTTT
CDR3aa: CASRRQGPTVTEAFF
d_gene: TRBD1
j_gene: TRBJ1-1
abundance: NA
v_gene: TRBV19

CDR3nt: TGTGCCACCGCAACCAGCACAGATACGCAGTATTTT
CDR3aa: CATATSTDTQYF
d_gene: NA
j_gene: TRBJ2-3
abundance: many
v_gene: TRBV24-1

CDR3nt: TGTGCCAGCAGCTCTCCTCCGGACGCGGCCGTCGAGCAGTACTTC
CDR3aa: CASSSPPDAAVEQYF
d_gene: NA
j_gene: TRBJ2-7
abundance: many
v_gene: TRBV7-9

CDR3nt: TGTGCCACCAGCAGGCCGGGGGGTCGACAAGAGACCCAGTACTTC
CDR3aa: CATSRPGGRQETQYF
d_gene: TRBD2
j_gene: TRBJ2-5
abundance: many
v_gene: TRBV15

CDR3nt: TGTGCCAGCAGTTACTCGGGTTCGGGAGACAATGAGCAGTTCTTC
CDR3aa: CASSYSGSGDNEQFF
d_gene: NA
j_gene: TRBJ2-1
abundance: many
v_gene: TRBV6-6

CDR3nt: TGTGCCAGCATCCGGGAGACTGATCAGCCCCAGCATTTT
CDR3aa: CASIRETDQPQHF
d_gene: NA
j_gene: TRBJ1-5
abundance: once
v_gene: TRBV2

CDR3nt: TGTGCTAGTGGTTTGGTAGTAGGGACTCTCACAGATACGCAGTATTTT
CDR3aa: CASGLVVGTLTDTQYF
d_gene: NA
j_gene: TRBJ2-3
abundance: NA
v_gene: TRBV12-5

CDR3nt: TGTGCCAGCATCCTAGCGGACACCGGGGAGCTGTTTTTT
CDR3aa: CASILADTGELFF
d_gene: TRBD2
j_gene: TRBJ2-2
abundance: many
v_gene: TRBV2

CDR3nt: TGTGCCATCAGTGAGTCGGGCGGGAGTGGTGAGCAGTTCTTC
CDR3aa: CAISESGGSGEQFF
d_gene: TRBD2
j_gene: TRBJ2-1
abundance: many
v_gene: TRBV10-3

CDR3nt: TGTGCCAGCAGCTTAGCAGGGCGGGAGTGGGACAATGAGCAGTTCTTC
CDR3aa: CASSLAGREWDNEQFF
d_gene: TRBD2
j_gene: TRBJ2-1
abundance: many
v_gene: TRBV7-9

CDR3nt: TGTGCCAGCAGCTTAGATTATAGCCGATCGTACGAGCAGTACTTC
CDR3aa: CASSLDYSRSYEQYF
d_gene: NA
j_gene: TRBJ2-7
abundance: many
v_gene: TRBV11-2

CDR3nt: TGCAGGAAGGACAAAGGGACCTCGAACACTGAAGCTTTCTTT
CDR3aa: CRKDKGTSNTEAFF
d_gene: NA
j_gene: TRBJ1-1
abundance: many
v_gene: TRBV20-1

CDR3nt: TGTGCCTGGAGCCCCTTCGGGGCTGGAAACACCATATATTTT
CDR3aa: CAWSPFGAGNTIYF
d_gene: NA
j_gene: TRBJ1-3
abundance: few
v_gene: TRBV30

CDR3nt: TGTGCCAGCAGTTTAATAGAGGGAGGGCCCCTCACAGATACGCAGTATTTT
CDR3aa: CASSLIEGGPLTDTQYF
d_gene: TRBD2
j_gene: TRBJ2-3
abundance: many
v_gene: TRBV27

CDR3nt: TGCAGCGTCCCCGGGGGTAGCTCCTACGAGCAGTACTTC
CDR3aa: CSVPGGSSYEQYF
d_gene: NA
j_gene: TRBJ2-7
abundance: few
v_gene: TRBV29-1